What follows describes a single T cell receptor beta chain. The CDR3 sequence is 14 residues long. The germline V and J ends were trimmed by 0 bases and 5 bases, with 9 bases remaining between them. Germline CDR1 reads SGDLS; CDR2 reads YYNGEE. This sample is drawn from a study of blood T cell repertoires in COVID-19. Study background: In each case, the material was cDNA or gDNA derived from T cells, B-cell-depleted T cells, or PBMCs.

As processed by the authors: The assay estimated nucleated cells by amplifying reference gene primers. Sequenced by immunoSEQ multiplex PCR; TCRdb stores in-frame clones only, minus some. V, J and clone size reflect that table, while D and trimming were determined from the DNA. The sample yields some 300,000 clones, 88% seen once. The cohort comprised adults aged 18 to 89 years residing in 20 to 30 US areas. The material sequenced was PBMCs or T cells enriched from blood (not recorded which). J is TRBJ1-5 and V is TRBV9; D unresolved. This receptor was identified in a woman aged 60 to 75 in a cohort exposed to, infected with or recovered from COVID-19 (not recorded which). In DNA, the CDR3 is TGTGCCAGCAGCGTAGCCCCGTTAGATCAGCCCCAGCATTTT. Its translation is CASSVAPLDQPQHF. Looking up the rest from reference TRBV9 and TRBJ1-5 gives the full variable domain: DSGVTQTPKHLITATGQRVTLRCSPRSGDLSVYWYQQSLDQGLQFLIQYYNGEERAKGNILERFSAQQFPDLHSELNLSSLELGDSALYFCASSVAPLDQPQHFGDGTRLSIL.